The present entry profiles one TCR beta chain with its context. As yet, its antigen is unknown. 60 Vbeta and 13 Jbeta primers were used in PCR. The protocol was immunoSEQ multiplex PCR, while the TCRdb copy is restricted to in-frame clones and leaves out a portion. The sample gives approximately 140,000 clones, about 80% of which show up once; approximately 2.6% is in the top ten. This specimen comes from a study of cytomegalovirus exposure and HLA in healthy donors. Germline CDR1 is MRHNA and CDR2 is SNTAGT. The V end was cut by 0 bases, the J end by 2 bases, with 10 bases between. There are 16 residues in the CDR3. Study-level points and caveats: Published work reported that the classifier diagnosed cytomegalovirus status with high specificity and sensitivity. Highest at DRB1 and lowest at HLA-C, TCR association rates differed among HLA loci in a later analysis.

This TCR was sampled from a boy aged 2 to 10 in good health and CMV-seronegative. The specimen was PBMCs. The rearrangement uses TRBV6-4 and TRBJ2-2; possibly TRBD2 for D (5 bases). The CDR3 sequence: CASSDSGSGNTGELFF. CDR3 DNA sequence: TGTGCCAGCAGTGACTCGGGGAGTGGTAACACCGGGGAGCTGTTTTTT.